Listed below are T cell receptor beta chains from one sample, sequenced in a study of blood T cell repertoires in COVID-19. TCRdb's table, derived via immunoSEQ multiplex PCR, lists solely in-frame clones and lacks some. The sample lists some 200,000 clones; about 80% were seen once. Sequencing was done on a sample of PBMCs or T cells enriched from blood (not recorded which). Receptors originate from a woman aged 40 to 50 with acute COVID-19. CDR3s include the opening cysteine and the closing phenylalanine or tryptophan. A D gene is named only where the DNA matches it firmly. Clone sizes are given selectively: once, few, many, or a class where the clone is expanded.

cdr3_aa,cdr3_nt,v_call,j_call,clone_size,d_call,cdr3_length
CASSLSTALYLTEAFF,TGTGCCAGCAGCTTGTCGACAGCCCTCTACCTGACTGAAGCTTTCTTT,TRBV7-8,TRBJ1-1,-,-,16
CASTGQGNRNSPLHF,TGTGCCAGCACGGGACAGGGAAATCGTAATTCACCCCTCCACTTT,TRBV2,TRBJ1-6,once,TRBD1,15
CASTFRGSQQYF,TGTGCCAGCACCTTCCGGGGATCCCAGCAGTACTTC,TRBV7-9,TRBJ2-7,-,-,12
CASSLVGTGSYEQYF,TGTGCCAGCAGCTTAGTCGGGACAGGGTCCTACGAGCAGTACTTC,TRBV7-8,TRBJ2-7,once,TRBD1,15
CASSYPQARYEQYF,TGTGCCAGCAGTTACCCACAGGCCCGATACGAGCAGTACTTC,TRBV6-2/TRBV6-3,TRBJ2-7,-,-,14
CASSFGTSPGELFF,TGCGCCAGCAGCTTCGGGACTAGCCCCGGGGAGCTGTTTTTT,TRBV5-1,TRBJ2-2,-,TRBD2,14
CASSLRQWRTYGYTF,TGTGCCAGCAGTTTACGGCAGTGGCGGACTTATGGCTACACCTTC,TRBV27,TRBJ1-2,-,-,15
CASSIRRDSPLHF,TGTGCCAGTAGTATTCGCAGGGATTCACCCCTCCACTTT,TRBV19,TRBJ1-6,-,-,13
CSAKDSKQFF,TGCAGTGCTAAGGACTCGAAGCAGTTCTTC,TRBV20-1,TRBJ2-1,-,-,10
CASSSDTSWGYTF,TGTGCCAGCAGTTCGGACACCAGTTGGGGCTACACCTTC,TRBV2,TRBJ1-2,-,-,13
CASSPQGAGDTQYF,TGTGCCAGTAGTCCCCAGGGGGCTGGAGATACGCAGTATTTT,TRBV19,TRBJ2-3,-,TRBD1,14
CASSLSRGTYEQYF,TGTGCCAGCAGTTTATCAAGGGGTACCTACGAGCAGTACTTC,TRBV28,TRBJ2-7,once,-,14
CATSRDDQPQHF,TGTGCCACCAGCAGAGACGATCAGCCCCAGCATTTT,TRBV15,TRBJ1-5,-,-,12
CASSFSFGSGGLDTQYF,TGTGCCAGCAGCTTTTCGTTCGGTAGCGGGGGGCTGGATACGCAGTATTTT,TRBV5-5,TRBJ2-3,-,TRBD2,17